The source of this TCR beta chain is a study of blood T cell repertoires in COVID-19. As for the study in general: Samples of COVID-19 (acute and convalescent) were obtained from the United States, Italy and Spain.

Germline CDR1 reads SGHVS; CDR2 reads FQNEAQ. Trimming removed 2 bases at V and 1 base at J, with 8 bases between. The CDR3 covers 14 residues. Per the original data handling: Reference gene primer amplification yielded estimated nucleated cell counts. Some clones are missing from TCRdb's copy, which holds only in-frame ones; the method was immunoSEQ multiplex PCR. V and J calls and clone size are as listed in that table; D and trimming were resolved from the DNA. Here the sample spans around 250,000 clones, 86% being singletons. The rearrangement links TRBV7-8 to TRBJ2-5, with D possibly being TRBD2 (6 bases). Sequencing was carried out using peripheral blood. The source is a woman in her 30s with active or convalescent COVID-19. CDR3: CASSLNSGQETQYF. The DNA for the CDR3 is TGTGCCAGCAGCTTAAATAGCGGCCAAGAGACCCAGTACTTC.